The rows below give T cell receptor beta chains drawn from one sample of a study of T and B cells in COVID-19 patients. TCRdb used MiXCR to reprocess the multiplex PCR reads, holding one entry per CDR3 protein. The data show 8,500 to 13,000 distinct CDR3 sequences, more than 30% seen once. The sample was blood. The receptors were sampled from a human donor with active COVID-19. CDR3s include the opening cysteine and the closing phenylalanine or tryptophan. D genes are given only for firm matches. Size is omitted from some rows. Given values are once, few, many or a class for expanded clones.

J | D | V | size | CDR3 | DNA
TRBJ2-1 | - | TRBV6-2/TRBV6-3 | medium-sized | CASMARAPYNEQFF | TGTGCCAGCATGGCGAGGGCGCCTTACAATGAGCAGTTCTTC
TRBJ1-3 | - | TRBV30 | few | CAWSEQVLGNTIYF | TGTGCCTGGAGTGAACAGGTGTTAGGAAACACCATATATTTT
TRBJ2-3 | TRBD2 | TRBV11-1 | - | CASSTGLAGALDTQYF | TGTGCCAGCAGCACCGGACTAGCGGGGGCCCTCGATACGCAGTATTTT
TRBJ1-5 | - | TRBV12-3/TRBV12-4 | few | CASSLNLGPRGNQPQHF | TGTGCCAGCAGTTTAAATCTCGGCCCGCGGGGGAATCAGCCCCAGCATTTT
TRBJ1-2 | - | TRBV20-1 | - | CSARATQQPLYGYTF | TGCAGTGCTAGAGCCACACAGCAGCCACTCTATGGCTACACCTTC
TRBJ1-5 | - | TRBV30 | - | CAWRRKGGNQPQHF | TGTGCCTGGAGACGGAAAGGGGGCAATCAGCCCCAGCATTTT
TRBJ1-1 | - | TRBV12-3/TRBV12-4 | - | CASSWVYRSNTEAFF | TGTGCCAGCAGTTGGGTCTACAGGTCGAACACTGAAGCTTTCTTT
TRBJ1-1 | - | TRBV27 | medium-sized | CASSRRRTGNTEAFF | TGTGCCAGCAGCCGTCGACGCACAGGGAACACTGAAGCTTTCTTT
TRBJ1-4 | - | TRBV6-2/TRBV6-3 | medium-sized | CASSDDGGATNEKLFF | TGTGCCAGCAGTGACGATGGCGGTGCAACTAATGAAAAACTGTTTTTT
TRBJ2-7 | - | TRBV12-3/TRBV12-4 | - | CASSLADGSKEQYF | TGTGCCAGCAGCTTGGCGGACGGGTCGAAAGAGCAGTACTTC
TRBJ2-5 | - | TRBV19 | medium-sized | CASSREGRRAQETQYF | TGTGCCAGTTCTCGAGAAGGGCGGAGGGCCCAAGAGACCCAGTACTTC
TRBJ2-1 | - | TRBV11-1 | medium-sized | CASSSPGWYYNEQFF | TGTGCCAGCAGCTCCCCAGGATGGTACTACAATGAGCAGTTCTTC
TRBJ2-7 | - | TRBV6-6 | medium-sized | CASSYRQNEQYF | TGTGCCAGCAGTTATAGGCAGAACGAGCAGTACTTC
TRBJ1-2 | - | TRBV6-5 | few | CASTRDGNYGYTF | TGTGCCAGCACCCGGGACGGAAATTATGGCTACACCTTC
TRBJ2-7 | TRBD1 | TRBV5-1 | few | CASSHDRDYEQYF | TGCGCCAGCAGCCACGACAGGGACTACGAGCAGTACTTC
TRBJ1-2 | TRBD1 | TRBV7-3 | few | CASSFSDRGSYGYTF | TGTGCCAGCAGCTTCAGCGACAGGGGGTCATATGGCTACACCTTC
TRBJ1-5 | TRBD1 | TRBV19 | - | CASREGTGGYQPQHF | TGTGCCAGTAGAGAAGGGACAGGGGGCTATCAGCCCCAGCATTTT
TRBJ1-3 | TRBD1 | TRBV18 | - | CASSQGQGRSGNTICF | TGTGCCAGCTCACAGGGACAGGGACGATCTGGAAACACCATATGTTTT
TRBJ2-7 | - | TRBV5-5 | medium-sized | CASSLLSGYEQYF | TGTGCCAGCAGCTTGCTTAGCGGCTACGAGCAGTACTTC
TRBJ2-3 | - | TRBV12-3/TRBV12-4 | few | CASSIPWGTDTDTQYF | TGTGCCAGCAGCATACCATGGGGCACCGACACAGATACGCAGTATTTT
TRBJ1-4 | - | TRBV28 | - | CASRSGGGEKLFF | TGTGCCAGCAGGTCAGGAGGGGGGGAAAAACTGTTTTTT
TRBJ2-7 | - | TRBV20-1 | - | CRGHYEQYF | TGCAGGGGACACTACGAGCAGTACTTC
TRBJ2-1 | TRBD1 | TRBV12-3/TRBV12-4 | medium-sized | CASSQTGFSYNEQFF | TGTGCCAGCAGTCAGACAGGGTTCTCCTACAATGAGCAGTTCTTC
TRBJ2-5 | - | TRBV20-1 | - | CSAASRQKTRYGDQYF | TGCAGTGCGGCGTCCCGACAGAAAACTAGATATGGCGACCAGTACTTC
TRBJ2-5 | - | TRBV20-1 | once | CSALPGAGETQYF | TGCAGTGCGCTTCCGGGGGCCGGGGAGACCCAGTACTTC
TRBJ2-1 | - | TRBV6-1 | medium-sized | CASSGQGTTYNEQFF | TGTGCCAGCAGTGGTCAGGGGACGACCTACAATGAGCAGTTCTTC
TRBJ1-5 | - | TRBV18 | - | CASSPGREDQPQHF | TGTGCCAGCTCACCGGGGAGGGAGGATCAGCCCCAGCATTTT
TRBJ2-3 | TRBD2 | TRBV6-4 | - | CASSDSTSGDTDTQYF | TGTGCCAGCAGTGACTCGACTAGCGGGGACACAGATACGCAGTATTTT
TRBJ1-5 | - | TRBV5-4 | - | CASSSGVGNQPQHF | TGTGCCAGCAGCTCCGGGGTTGGCAATCAGCCCCAGCATTTT
TRBJ2-1 | TRBD2 | TRBV20-1 | - | CSALLAGGRGSYNEQFF | TGCAGTGCCTTACTAGCGGGGGGGCGAGGCTCCTACAATGAGCAGTTCTTC
TRBJ2-7 | TRBD1 | TRBV12-3/TRBV12-4 | few | CASSLGQVYEQYF | TGTGCCAGCAGTTTGGGACAGGTCTACGAGCAGTACTTC
TRBJ2-7 | - | TRBV30 | medium-sized | CAWSSFSYEQYF | TGTGCCTGGAGTTCGTTCTCCTACGAGCAGTACTTC
TRBJ2-5 | - | TRBV18 | few | CASSPPKPGGDQETQYF | TGTGCCAGCTCACCACCCAAACCCGGCGGGGATCAAGAGACCCAGTACTTC
TRBJ2-1 | TRBD1 | TRBV5-6 | medium-sized | CASSTDRGQVYNEQFF | TGTGCCAGCAGCACAGACAGGGGGCAGGTCTACAATGAGCAGTTCTTC
TRBJ1-1 | - | TRBV6-5 | few | CASSESGGAEAFF | TGTGCCAGCAGTGAAAGCGGGGGGGCTGAAGCTTTCTTT
TRBJ1-1 | - | TRBV27 | - | CASSPPVRGGRTEAFF | TGTGCCAGCAGCCCTCCCGTCAGGGGTGGACGCACTGAAGCTTTCTTT
TRBJ1-2 | TRBD1 | TRBV19 | medium-sized | CASRGQPYGYTF | TGTGCCAGTAGGGGACAGCCTTATGGCTACACCTTC
TRBJ2-1 | - | TRBV5-6 | few | CASSFDRSSYNEQFF | TGTGCCAGCAGTTTCGACCGGAGCTCCTACAATGAGCAGTTCTTC
TRBJ2-7 | TRBD2 | TRBV6-5 | medium-sized | CASRFGGTINEQYF | TGTGCCAGCAGATTCGGGGGGACTATCAACGAGCAGTACTTC
TRBJ1-5 | TRBD1 | TRBV7-2 | once | CASSSTGISNQPQHF | TGTGCCAGCAGCTCGACAGGGATTAGCAATCAGCCCCAGCATTTT
TRBJ2-2 | - | TRBV6-5 | medium-sized | CASSSGRISNTGELFF | TGTGCCAGCAGCTCTGGACGGATCTCGAACACCGGGGAGCTGTTTTTT
TRBJ2-2 | - | TRBV5-6 | few | CASSSSRGNTGELFF | TGTGCCAGCAGCTCGTCCAGGGGGAACACCGGGGAGCTGTTTTTT
TRBJ2-3 | TRBD2 | TRBV6-2/TRBV6-3 | few | CASSGLAGVRTDTQYF | TGTGCCAGCAGCGGACTAGCGGGGGTTCGCACAGATACGCAGTATTTT
TRBJ2-6 | TRBD1 | TRBV30 | - | CAWSPGGTGVGANVLTF | TGTGCCTGGAGCCCCGGGGGGACAGGGGTTGGGGCCAACGTCCTGACTTTC